This T cell receptor beta chain was retrieved from a study of shared clonotypes between healthy human individuals. Overall study context: Donors had three CD4 naive, three CD4 memory, two CD8 naive and one CD8 memory plate apiece.

TCRdb's copy holds only in-frame clones and misses some; the assay was immunoSEQ multiplex PCR. Among some 1,900,000 clones listed, approximately 94% were seen once. Study-wide results and caveats: Sequencing depth was expected to influence donor clonotype sharing.

Germline CDR1 is MDHEN and CDR2 is SYDVKM. This CDR3 comprises 15 residues. Deletions cut 3 bases from V and 1 base from J, with 12 bases between. Only CD45RO-negative cells positively selected for CCR7 counted as naive CD8 cells, so terminally differentiated effector memory CD45RA+ cells were excluded. This clone was picked up one time. Its antigen remains unidentified. This clonotype was sampled from a man between 18 and 29 years old in good health. J is TRBJ1-1 and V is TRBV28; D not resolved. The specimen was naive CD8+ T cells sorted from blood. The DNA of the CDR3 is TGTGCCAGCAGTTTCCCTAGAGAGGGGAACACTGAAGCTTTCTTT. Translating it yields CASSFPREGNTEAFF. The variable domain in full, with the rest retrieved from reference TRBV28 and TRBJ1-1, is DVKVTQSSRYLVKRTGEKVFLECVQDMDHENMFWYRQDPGLGLRLIYFSYDVKMKEKGDIPEGYSVSREKKERFSLILESASTNQTSMYLCASSFPREGNTEAFFGQGTRLTVV.